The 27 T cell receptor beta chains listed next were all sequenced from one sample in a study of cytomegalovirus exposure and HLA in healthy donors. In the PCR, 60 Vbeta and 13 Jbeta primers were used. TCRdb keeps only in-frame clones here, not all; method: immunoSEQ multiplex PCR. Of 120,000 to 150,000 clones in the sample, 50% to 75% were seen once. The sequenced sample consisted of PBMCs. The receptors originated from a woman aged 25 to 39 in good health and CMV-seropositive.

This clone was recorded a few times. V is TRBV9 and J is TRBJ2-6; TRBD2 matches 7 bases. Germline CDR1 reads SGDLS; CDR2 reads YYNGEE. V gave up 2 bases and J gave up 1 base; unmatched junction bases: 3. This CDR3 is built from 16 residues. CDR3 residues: CASSVGGGSGANVLTF. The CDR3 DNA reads TGTGCCAGCAGCGTGGGGGGGGGATCTGGGGCCAACGTCCTGACTTTC.

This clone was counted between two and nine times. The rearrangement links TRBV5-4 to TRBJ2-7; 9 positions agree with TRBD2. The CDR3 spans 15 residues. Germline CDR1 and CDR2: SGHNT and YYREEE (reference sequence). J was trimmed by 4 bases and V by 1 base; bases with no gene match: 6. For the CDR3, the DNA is TGTGCCAGCAGCTTGTTTGGGACTAGCAGTTACGAGCAGTACTTC. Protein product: CASSLFGTSSYEQYF.

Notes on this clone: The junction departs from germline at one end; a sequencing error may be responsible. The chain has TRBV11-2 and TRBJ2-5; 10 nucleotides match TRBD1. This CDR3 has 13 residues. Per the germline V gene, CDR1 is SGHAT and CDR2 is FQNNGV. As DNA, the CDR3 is TGTGCCAGCAGCCAGGGGACAGGGGAGGAGTTCCACTTC. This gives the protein CASSQGTGEEFHF.

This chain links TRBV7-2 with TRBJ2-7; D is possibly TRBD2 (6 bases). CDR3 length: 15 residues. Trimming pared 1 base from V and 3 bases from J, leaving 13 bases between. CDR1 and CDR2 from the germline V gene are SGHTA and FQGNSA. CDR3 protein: CASSLVAAQSYEQYF. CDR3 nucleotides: TGTGCCAGCAGCTTAGTAGCGGCCCAGAGCTACGAGCAGTACTTC.

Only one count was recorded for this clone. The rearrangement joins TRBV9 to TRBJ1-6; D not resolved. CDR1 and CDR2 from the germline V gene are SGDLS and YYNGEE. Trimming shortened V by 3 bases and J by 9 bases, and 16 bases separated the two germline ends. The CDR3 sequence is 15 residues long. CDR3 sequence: CASSACGPKASPLHF. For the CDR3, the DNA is TGTGCCAGCAGCGCATGCGGGCCCAAGGCTTCACCCCTCCACTTT. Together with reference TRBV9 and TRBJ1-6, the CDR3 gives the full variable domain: DSGVTQTPKHLITATGQRVTLRCSPRSGDLSVYWYQQSLDQGLQFLIQYYNGEERAKGNILERFSAQQFPDLHSELNLSSLELGDSALYFCASSACGPKASPLHFGNGTRLTVT.

This CDR3 is CASSQERLGDTQYF. Written as DNA, the CDR3 is TGCGCCAGCAGCCAAGAGAGACTGGGAGATACGCAGTATTTT. This chain joins TRBV4-1 and TRBJ2-3; no clear D. This CDR3 region has 14 residues. V was cut by 0 bases and J by 5 bases, with 9 bases left in between. The germline CDR1 and CDR2 sequences are MGHRA and YSYEKL.

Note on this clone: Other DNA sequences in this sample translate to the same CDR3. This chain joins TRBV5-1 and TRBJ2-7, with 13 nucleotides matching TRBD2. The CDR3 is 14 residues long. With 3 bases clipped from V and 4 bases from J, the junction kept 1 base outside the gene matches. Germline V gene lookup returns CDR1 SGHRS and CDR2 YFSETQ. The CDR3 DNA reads TGCGCCAGCAGCTCGGGACTAGCGGGATACGAGCAGTACTTC. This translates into CASSSGLAGYEQYF.

As DNA, the CDR3 is TGTGCCTGGGGGACAGATTCGGGGACCCAGTACTTC. This gives the protein CAWGTDSGTQYF. J is TRBJ2-5 and V is TRBV30, with 7 positions matching TRBD1. In germline, CDR1 is GTSNPN, CDR2 SVGIG (reference sequence). There are 12 residues in the CDR3. Trimming at V came to 5 bases and at J to 7 bases, leaving 7 bases not matched to a gene. Supplemented by reference TRBV30 and TRBJ2-5, the full variable domain reads SQTIHQWPATLVQPVGSPLSLECTVEGTSNPNLYWYRQAAGRGLQLLFYSVGIGQISSEVPQNLSASRPQDRQFILSSKKLLLSDSGFYLCAWGTDSGTQYFGPGTRLLVL.

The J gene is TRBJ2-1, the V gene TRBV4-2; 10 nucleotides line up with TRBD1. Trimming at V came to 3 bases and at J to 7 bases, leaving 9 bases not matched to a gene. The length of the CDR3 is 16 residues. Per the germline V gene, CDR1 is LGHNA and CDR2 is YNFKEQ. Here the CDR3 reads CASSQPGQGNSNEQFF. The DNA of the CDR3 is TGTGCCAGCAGCCAGCCGGGACAGGGGAATAGTAATGAGCAGTTCTTC.

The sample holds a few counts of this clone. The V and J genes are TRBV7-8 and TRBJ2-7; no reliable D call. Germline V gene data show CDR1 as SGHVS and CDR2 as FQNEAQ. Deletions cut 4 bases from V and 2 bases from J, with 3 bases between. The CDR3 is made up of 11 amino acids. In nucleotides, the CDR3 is TGTGCCAGCAGCTCTACCTACGAGCAGTACTTC. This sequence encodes CASSSTYEQYF.

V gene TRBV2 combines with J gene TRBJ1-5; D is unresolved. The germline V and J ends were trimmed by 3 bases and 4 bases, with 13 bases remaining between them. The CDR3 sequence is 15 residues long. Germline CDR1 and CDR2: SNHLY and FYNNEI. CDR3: CASSESIVTNQPQHF. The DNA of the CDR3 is TGTGCCAGCAGTGAGAGTATAGTTACGAATCAGCCCCAGCATTTT.

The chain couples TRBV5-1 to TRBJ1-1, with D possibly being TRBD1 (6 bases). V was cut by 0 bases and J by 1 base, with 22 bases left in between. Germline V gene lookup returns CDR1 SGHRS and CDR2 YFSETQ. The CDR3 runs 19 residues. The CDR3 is CASSLAGGGGGSRNTEAFF. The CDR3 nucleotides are TGCGCCAGCAGCTTGGCGGGGGGCGGCGGCGGTTCGCGGAACACTGAAGCTTTCTTT.

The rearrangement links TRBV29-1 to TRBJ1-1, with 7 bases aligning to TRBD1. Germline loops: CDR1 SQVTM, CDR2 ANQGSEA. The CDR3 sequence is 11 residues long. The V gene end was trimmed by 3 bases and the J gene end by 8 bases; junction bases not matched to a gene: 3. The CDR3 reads CSVDRGAEAFF. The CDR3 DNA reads TGCAGCGTTGACAGGGGGGCGGAAGCTTTCTTT.

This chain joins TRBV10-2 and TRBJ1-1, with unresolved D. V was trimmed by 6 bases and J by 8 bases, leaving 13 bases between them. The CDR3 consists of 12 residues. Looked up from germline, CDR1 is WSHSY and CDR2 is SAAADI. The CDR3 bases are TGCGCCAGCAGGGTCCTGGGCGCCGAAGCTTTCTTT. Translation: CASRVLGAEAFF.

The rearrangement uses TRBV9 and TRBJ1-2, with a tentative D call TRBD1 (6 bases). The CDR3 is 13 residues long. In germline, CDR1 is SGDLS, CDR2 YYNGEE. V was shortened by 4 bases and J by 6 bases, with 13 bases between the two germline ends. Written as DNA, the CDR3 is TGTGCCAGCAGCACCCGAGGACAGCATGGCTACACCTTC. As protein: CASSTRGQHGYTF. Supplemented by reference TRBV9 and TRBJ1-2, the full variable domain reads DSGVTQTPKHLITATGQRVTLRCSPRSGDLSVYWYQQSLDQGLQFLIQYYNGEERAKGNILERFSAQQFPDLHSELNLSSLELGDSALYFCASSTRGQHGYTFGSGTRLTVV.

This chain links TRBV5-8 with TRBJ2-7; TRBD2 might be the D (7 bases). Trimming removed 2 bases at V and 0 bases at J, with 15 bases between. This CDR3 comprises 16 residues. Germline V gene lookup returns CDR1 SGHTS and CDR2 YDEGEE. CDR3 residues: CASSFRRGGYSYEQYF. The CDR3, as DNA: TGTGCCAGCAGCTTTAGAAGGGGGGGCTACTCCTACGAGCAGTACTTC.

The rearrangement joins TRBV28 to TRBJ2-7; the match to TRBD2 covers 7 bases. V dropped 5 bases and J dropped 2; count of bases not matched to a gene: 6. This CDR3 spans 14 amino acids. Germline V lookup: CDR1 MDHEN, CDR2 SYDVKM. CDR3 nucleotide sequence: TGTGCCAGCAGTGCGGGAGAACTTCCCTACGAGCAGTACTTC. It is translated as CASSAGELPYEQYF.

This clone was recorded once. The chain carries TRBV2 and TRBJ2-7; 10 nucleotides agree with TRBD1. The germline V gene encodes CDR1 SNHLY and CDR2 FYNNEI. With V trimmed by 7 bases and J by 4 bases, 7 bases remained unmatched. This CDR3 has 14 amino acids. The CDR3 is CASIKPGQGYEQYF. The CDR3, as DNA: TGTGCCAGCATAAAACCGGGACAGGGGTACGAGCAGTACTTC. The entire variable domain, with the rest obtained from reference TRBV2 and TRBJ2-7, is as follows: EPEVTQTPSHQVTQMGQEVILRCVPISNHLYFYWYRQILGQKVEFLVSFYNNEISEKSEIFDDQFSVERPDGSNFTLKIRSTKLEDSAMYFCASIKPGQGYEQYFGPGTRLTVT.

DNA for the CDR3: TGTGCCAGCAGCTTAAAGGGGCCCAGTTATTCTAACTATGGCTACACCTTC. Its translation: CASSLKGPSYSNYGYTF. V gene TRBV5-5 combines with J gene TRBJ1-2, with D perhaps TRBD1 (5 bases). Germline CDR1 and CDR2: SGHKS and YYEKEE (reference sequence). The CDR3 spans 17 residues. The germline V and J ends were trimmed by 2 bases and 0 bases, with 17 bases remaining between them.

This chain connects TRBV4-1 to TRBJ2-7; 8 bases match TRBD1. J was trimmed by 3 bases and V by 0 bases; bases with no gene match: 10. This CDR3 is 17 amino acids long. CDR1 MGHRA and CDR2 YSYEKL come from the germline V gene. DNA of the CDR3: TGCGCCAGCAGCCAAGATGGACTCCAGGGGGCCATCTACGAGCAGTACTTC. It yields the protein CASSQDGLQGAIYEQYF.

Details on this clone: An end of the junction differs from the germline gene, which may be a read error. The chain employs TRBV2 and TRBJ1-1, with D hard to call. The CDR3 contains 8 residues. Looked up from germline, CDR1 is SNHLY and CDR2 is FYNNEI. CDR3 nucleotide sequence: TGCCAGAACACTGAAGCTTTCTTT. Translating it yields CQNTEAFF.

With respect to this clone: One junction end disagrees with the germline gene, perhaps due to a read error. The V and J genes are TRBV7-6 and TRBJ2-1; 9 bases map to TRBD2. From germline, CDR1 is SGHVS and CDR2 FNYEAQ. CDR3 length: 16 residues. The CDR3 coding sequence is TGTGCCAGCAGTTTAGCCAAGCGGGAGGTTGGCAATGAGCAGTTCTTC. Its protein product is CASSLAKREVGNEQFF.

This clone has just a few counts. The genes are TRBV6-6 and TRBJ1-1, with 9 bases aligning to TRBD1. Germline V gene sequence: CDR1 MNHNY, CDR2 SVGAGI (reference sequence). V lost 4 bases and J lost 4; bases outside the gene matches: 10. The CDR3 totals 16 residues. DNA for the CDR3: TGTGCCAGCAGTTTCCCGGGACAGGGCAGGGGCACTGAAGCTTTCTTT. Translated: CASSFPGQGRGTEAFF.

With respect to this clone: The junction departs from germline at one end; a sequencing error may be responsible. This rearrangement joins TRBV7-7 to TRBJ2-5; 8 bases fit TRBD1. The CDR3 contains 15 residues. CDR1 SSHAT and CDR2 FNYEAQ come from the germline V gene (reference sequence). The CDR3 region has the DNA TGTGCTAGCAGCCGCATAGGGACAGGCCTACAAGGACAGTACTTC. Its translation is CASSRIGTGLQGQYF.

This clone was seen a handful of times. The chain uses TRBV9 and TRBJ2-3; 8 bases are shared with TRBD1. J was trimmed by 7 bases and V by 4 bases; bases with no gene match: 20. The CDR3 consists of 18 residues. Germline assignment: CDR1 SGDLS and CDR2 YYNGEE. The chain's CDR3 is CASSPPSVRAGGTNTQYF. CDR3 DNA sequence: TGTGCCAGCAGCCCCCCCTCGGTACGGGCAGGGGGCACGAATACGCAGTATTTT.

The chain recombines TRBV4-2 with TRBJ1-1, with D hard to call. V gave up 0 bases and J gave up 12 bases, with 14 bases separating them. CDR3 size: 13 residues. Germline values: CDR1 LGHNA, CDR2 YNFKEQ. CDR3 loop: CASSQDLDRGSFF. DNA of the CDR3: TGTGCCAGCAGCCAAGACTTGGACCGAGGGTCTTTCTTT.

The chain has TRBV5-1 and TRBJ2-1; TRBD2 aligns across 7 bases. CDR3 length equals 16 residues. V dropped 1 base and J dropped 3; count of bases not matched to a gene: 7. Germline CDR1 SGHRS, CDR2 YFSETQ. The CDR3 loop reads CASSLMGGEDYNEQFF. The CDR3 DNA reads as TGCGCCAGCAGCTTGATGGGGGGGGAGGACTACAATGAGCAGTTCTTC.